This T cell receptor (beta chain) is drawn from a study of PD-1 blockade in classical Hodgkin lymphoma (dated by TCRdb to about 2020). Study-wide context: Nivolumab dosing was 3 mg/kg intravenously every 2 weeks, continuing until either disease progression or unacceptable toxicity. To define a peripheral blood immune signature of response to PD-1 blockade in classical Hodgkin lymphoma, the study combined TCR beta sequencing with CyTOF.

Sample time point, as interpreted from the label and publication: cycle 1 day 1 (C1D1), immediately before nivolumab initiation. All trial patients had relapsed after autologous stem cell transplantation, with cohorts A, B and C differing in prior brentuximab vedotin exposure. The trial cohort comprised a few dozen patients with relapsed/refractory classical Hodgkin lymphoma whose best overall responses were complete response, partial response or progressive disease. In the multi-cohort phase II CheckMate 205 trial, trial patients received single-agent nivolumab. An independent review committee assessed best overall response using the 2007 International Working Group response criteria. Trial PBMCs were collected immediately before nivolumab initiation (C1D1) and during therapy at cycle 2 day 1 and cycle 4 day 1. Peripheral blood was collected in 8 mL Vacutainer Cell Preparation Tubes, from which PBMCs were isolated by centrifugation and then cryopreserved.

The germline V gene yields SGDLS for CDR1 and YYNGEE for CDR2. Trimming takes 1 base from V and 2 bases from J, and the germline ends sit 10 bases apart. The CDR3, from cysteine to phenylalanine, totals 15 residues. Here the CDR3 DNA is all that survives: 45 bases in frame from base 1. This clone was recorded only once. The antigen this receptor binds is unknown. Base quality data are lacking; no much larger clone is found one base away. Genomic DNA was extracted with the Qiagen DNeasy kit from unsorted PBMCs and from negatively selected CD4+ and CD8+ fractions. TCR beta CDR3 regions were amplified by immunoSEQ multiplex PCR using primers annealing to V and J segments. A synthetic immune receptor repertoire was used to minimize amplification bias, and remaining bias was computationally removed after sequencing. The paper's data handling went like this. Repertoire diversity was quantified as the Shannon entropy index using custom Python scripts. Unsorted, CD4+ and CD8+ repertoires were analyzed separately, except for combined analyses in which CD4+ and CD8+ sequences were merged in silico. Clonal expansion was defined as at least a 2-fold frequency increase after treatment relative to C1D1, with a pseudocount of 0.5 for undetected baseline clones. Singleton clones were defined as clones with 0 or 1 copy at C1D1, and non-singleton clones were defined as clones with 2 or more copies. By matching protein sequences in sorted samples from the same patient, clones expanded in unsorted samples were annotated as CD4+, CD8+ or unknown. Wilcoxon tests were applied to paired samples to test diversity changes from C1D1 to C4D1. Held by TCRdb, this immuneACCESS table contains in-frame sequences only and omits some clones. Under half of the omission traces to an unresolved V gene where checked; the cause of the rest is unknown. The V and J calls and clone size are taken from that table; D and trimming were inferred from the DNA. This sample comprises fewer than 100,000 clones, around 90% of them detected only once. Roughly a fifth of the sample rests with the top ten.

General study outcomes and caveats: Patients starting nivolumab less than 1 year after ASCT had lower diversity and were excluded from later analyses to avoid confounding by immune reconstitution. CD4+ but not CD8+ TCR diversity rose significantly by C4D1 (p=0.0027 vs p=0.16), most apparent in complete responders (p=0.02). Only a single clinical trial cohort was studied, and what caused the repertoire differences, possibly disease activity or prior therapy, remained undefined. Newly diagnosed patients were reported to have lower baseline TCR diversity than healthy donors, and relapsed/refractory patients were reported to have lower baseline TCR diversity still. Among trial patients, those achieving complete response had baseline diversity similar to that of newly diagnosed patients, while diversity was significantly lower in partial responders and progressors.

The chain is made from TRBV9 and TRBJ2-1; tentative D gene TRBD2, with 5 bases matching. This receptor was obtained from a human donor with classical Hodgkin lymphoma. The sample was peripheral blood mononuclear cells (PBMCs), taken at baseline. Here the CDR3 is given as CASSVRNGAYNEQFF. The DNA sequence is given as TGTGCCAGCAGCGTAAGAAACGGGGCCTACAATGAGCAGTTCTTC.